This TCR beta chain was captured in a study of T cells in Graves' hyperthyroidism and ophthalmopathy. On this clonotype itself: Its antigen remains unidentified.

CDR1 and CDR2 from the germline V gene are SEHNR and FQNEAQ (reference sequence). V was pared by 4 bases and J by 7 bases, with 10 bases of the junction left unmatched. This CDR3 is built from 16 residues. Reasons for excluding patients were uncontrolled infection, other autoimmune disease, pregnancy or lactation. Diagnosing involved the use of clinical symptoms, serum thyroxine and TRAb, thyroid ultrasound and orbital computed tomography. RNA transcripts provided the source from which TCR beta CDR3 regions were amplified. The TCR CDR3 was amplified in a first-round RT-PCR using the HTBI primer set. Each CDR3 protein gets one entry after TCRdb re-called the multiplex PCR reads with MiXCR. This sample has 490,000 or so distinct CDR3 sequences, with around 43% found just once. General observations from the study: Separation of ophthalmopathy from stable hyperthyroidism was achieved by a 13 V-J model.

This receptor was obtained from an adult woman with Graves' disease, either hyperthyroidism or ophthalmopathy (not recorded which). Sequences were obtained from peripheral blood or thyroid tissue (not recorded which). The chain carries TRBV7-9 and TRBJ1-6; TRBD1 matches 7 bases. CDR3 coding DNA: TGTGCCAGCAGCTCGCCCCCGGGACAGACAAATTCACCCCTCCACTTT. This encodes CASSSPPGQTNSPLHF.